This T cell receptor (beta chain) was recovered during a study of cytomegalovirus exposure and HLA in healthy donors. The PCR made use of 60 Vbeta and 13 Jbeta primers. TCRdb's table, derived via immunoSEQ multiplex PCR, lists solely in-frame clones and lacks some. The sample's table shows 85,000 to 110,000 clones. The CDR3 runs 19 residues. Germline loops: CDR1 ENHRY, CDR2 SYGVKD. The ends lost 2 bases at V and 2 bases at J; junction bases unmatched: 15. Broader study findings: Clonal expansion was found to be greater in HLA-associated TCR beta chains than in equally common others in a later analysis.

Points on this clone: Its antigen is unknown.

This clonotype was sampled from a man aged 35 to 55 in good health and CMV-seronegative. J is TRBJ2-3 and V is TRBV10-3; 8 bases are shared with TRBD1. The sequenced material came from PBMCs. As DNA, the CDR3 is TGTGCCATCAGTGAGCCGCCACCGGACAGGGAATCGATCACAGATACGCAGTATTTT. Translating it yields CAISEPPPDRESITDTQYF.